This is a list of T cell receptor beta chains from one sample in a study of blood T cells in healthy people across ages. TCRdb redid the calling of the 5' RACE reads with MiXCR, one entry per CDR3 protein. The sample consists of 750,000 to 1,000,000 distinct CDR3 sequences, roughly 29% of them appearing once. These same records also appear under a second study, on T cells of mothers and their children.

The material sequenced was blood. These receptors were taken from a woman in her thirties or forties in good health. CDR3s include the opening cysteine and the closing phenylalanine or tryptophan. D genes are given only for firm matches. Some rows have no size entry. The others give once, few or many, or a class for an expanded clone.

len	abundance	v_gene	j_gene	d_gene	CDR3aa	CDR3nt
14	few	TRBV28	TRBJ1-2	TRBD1	CASSSLRGREGYTF	TGTGCCAGCAGTTCTCTCAGGGGGCGTGAAGGCTACACCTTC
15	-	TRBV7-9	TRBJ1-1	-	CASSPTRLGGSEAFF	TGTGCCAGCAGCCCAACGAGACTGGGGGGCAGTGAAGCTTTCTTT
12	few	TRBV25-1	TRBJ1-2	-	CASTQGFYGYTF	TGTGCCAGCACCCAGGGTTTTTATGGCTACACCTTC
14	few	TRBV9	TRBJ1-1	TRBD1	CASSADRASTEAFF	TGTGCCAGCAGCGCGGACAGGGCGAGCACTGAAGCTTTCTTT
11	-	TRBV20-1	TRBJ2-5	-	CSALSVETQYF	TGCAGTGCCCTCTCCGTGGAGACCCAGTACTTC
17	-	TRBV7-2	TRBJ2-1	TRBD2	CASSPRLAGGRYNEQFF	TGTGCCAGCAGCCCCCGACTAGCGGGGGGCCGCTACAATGAGCAGTTCTTC
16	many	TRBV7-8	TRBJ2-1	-	CASSGLERAVYNEQFF	TGTGCCAGCAGCGGACTTGAGCGCGCTGTCTACAATGAGCAGTTCTTC
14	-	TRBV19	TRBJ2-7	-	CASSIGGFTYEQYF	TGTGCCAGTAGTATCGGAGGGTTCACCTACGAGCAGTACTTC
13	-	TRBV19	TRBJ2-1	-	CASSNQASDEQFF	TGTGCCAGTAGTAATCAGGCTTCGGATGAGCAGTTCTTC
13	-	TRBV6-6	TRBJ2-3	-	CASSYGTSDTQYF	TGTGCCAGCAGCTATGGGACTTCAGATACGCAGTATTTT
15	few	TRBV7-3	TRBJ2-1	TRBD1	CASSLETGWTNEQFF	TGTGCCAGCAGCTTAGAGACAGGGTGGACCAATGAGCAGTTCTTC
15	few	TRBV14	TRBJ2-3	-	CASSQDWASTDTQYF	TGTGCCAGCAGCCAAGATTGGGCGAGCACAGATACGCAGTATTTT
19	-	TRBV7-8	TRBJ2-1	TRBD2	CASSPIAASGGTYQETQFF	TGTGCCAGCAGCCCCATCGCGGCTAGCGGGGGGACGTACCAAGAGACCCAGTTCTTC
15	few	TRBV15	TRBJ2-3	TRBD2	CATSRERGGTDTQYF	TGTGCCACCAGCAGAGAGCGGGGGGGCACAGATACGCAGTATTTT
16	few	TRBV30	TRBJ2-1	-	CAWSVRGLASYSEQFF	TGTGCCTGGAGTGTACGGGGTCTGGCCTCCTACAGTGAGCAGTTCTTC
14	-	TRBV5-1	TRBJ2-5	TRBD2	CASSWERGGETQYF	TGTGCCAGCAGCTGGGAGCGGGGGGGAGAGACCCAGTACTTC
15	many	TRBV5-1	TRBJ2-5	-	CASSLSADLQETQYF	TGCGCCAGCAGCTTGTCTGCGGACCTCCAAGAGACCCAGTACTTC
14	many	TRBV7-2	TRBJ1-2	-	CASSLEPRGYGYTF	TGTGCCAGCAGCTTAGAACCCAGGGGCTATGGCTACACCTTC
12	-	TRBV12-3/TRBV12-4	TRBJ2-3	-	CASSKRGDTQYF	TGTGCCAGCAGTAAAAGAGGAGATACGCAGTATTTT
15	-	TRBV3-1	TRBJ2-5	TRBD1	CASSQDRGQWETQYF	TGTGCCAGCAGCCAAGACAGGGGGCAGTGGGAGACCCAGTACTTC
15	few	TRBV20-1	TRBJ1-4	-	CSAHSDRSANEKLFF	TGCAGTGCTCACTCAGACAGGAGTGCTAATGAAAAACTGTTTTTT
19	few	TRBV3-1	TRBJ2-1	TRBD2	CASSQDLSGGQGLTNEQFF	TGTGCCAGCAGCCAAGATCTTAGCGGGGGGCAGGGGCTGACCAATGAGCAGTTCTTC
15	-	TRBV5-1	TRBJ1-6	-	CASSRGVSYNSPLHF	TGCGCCAGCAGCCGGGGAGTCTCCTATAATTCACCCCTCCACTTT
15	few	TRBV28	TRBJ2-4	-	CASALRGMAKNIQYF	TGTGCCAGCGCCCTCAGGGGTATGGCCAAAAACATTCAGTACTTC
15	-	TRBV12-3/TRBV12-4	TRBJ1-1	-	CASSWAGGGNTEAFF	TGTGCCAGCAGTTGGGCCGGGGGGGGCAACACTGAAGCTTTCTTT
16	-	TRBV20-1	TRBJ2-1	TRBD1	CSARVRQGSPYNEQFF	TGCAGTGCTAGAGTTCGACAGGGCAGTCCCTACAATGAGCAGTTCTTC
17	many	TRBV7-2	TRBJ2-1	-	CASSLGEDPGSYNEQFF	TGTGCCAGCAGCTTAGGGGAGGATCCAGGGTCCTACAATGAGCAGTTCTTC
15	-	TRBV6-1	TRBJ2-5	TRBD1	CASSDVQGYGETQYF	TGTGCCAGCAGCGATGTACAGGGGTACGGCGAGACCCAGTACTTC
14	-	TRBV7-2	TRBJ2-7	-	CASSLSVGGHEQYF	TGTGCCAGCAGCTTATCGGTAGGGGGGCACGAGCAGTACTTC
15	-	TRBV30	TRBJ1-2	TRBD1	CAWSEYDRGYYGYTF	TGTGCCTGGAGCGAATACGACAGGGGGTACTATGGCTACACCTTC
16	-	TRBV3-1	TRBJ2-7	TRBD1	CASSQVWVTGGYEQYF	TGTGCCAGCAGCCAAGTGTGGGTGACAGGGGGCTACGAGCAGTACTTC
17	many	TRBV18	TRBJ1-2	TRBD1	CASSITGTGPRDYGYTF	TGTGCCAGCTCAATCACCGGGACAGGGCCTAGGGACTATGGCTACACCTTC
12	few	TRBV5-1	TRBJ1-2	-	CASSSGQYGYTF	TGCGCCAGCAGCTCAGGACAGTATGGCTACACCTTC
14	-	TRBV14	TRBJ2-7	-	CASSQDRTYNEQYF	TGTGCCAGCAGCCAAGACCGGACCTACAATGAGCAGTACTTC